This TCR beta chain originates from a study of blood T cell repertoires in COVID-19. This CDR3 has 15 residues. Unmatched junction bases numbered 8, after V lost 6 bases and J lost 6 bases. Germline lookup yields CDR1 MNHEY and CDR2 SMNVEV (reference sequence). Per the authors' pipeline: Nucleated cell number was recorded as an estimate derived from reference gene primer amplification. TCRdb's copy holds only in-frame clones and misses some; the assay was immunoSEQ multiplex PCR. D and trimming were read from the DNA, whereas the V and J calls and clone size are those reported in that table. The repertoire holds 95,000 or so clones, over 75% seen once, with roughly a sixth in the top ten.

The clonotype originates from a human donor in a cohort sampled during active COVID-19. What was sequenced was peripheral blood. This chain joins TRBV27 and TRBJ1-6, with 7 bases that match TRBD1. CDR3 nucleotides: TGTGCCAGCAGACCCGGACAGGCACCTAATTCACCCCTCCACTTT. This sequence encodes CASRPGQAPNSPLHF.